Reported below is one TCR beta chain. Assay used: immunoSEQ multiplex PCR; TCRdb lists only in-frame clones, some missing. Found here are 2 million to 2.5 million clones, roughly 95% of them singletons; the top ten hold around 0.13%. This sample is part of a study of shared clonotypes between healthy human individuals. The CDR3 spans 15 residues. Trimming removed 1 base from V and 0 bases from J, with 5 bases in between. Germline V gene lookup returns CDR1 SGHRS and CDR2 YFSETQ. The rearrangement uses TRBV5-1 and TRBJ2-6; D not resolved. The source material was naive CD4+ T cells sorted from blood. Subset of the sample: CD45RA+ positively selected. This receptor was obtained from a man between 18 and 35 years old in good health. Here the CDR3 DNA reads TGCGCCAGCAGCTTGTCGCTCTCTGGGGCCAACGTCCTGACTTTC. This codes for CASSLSLSGANVLTF. The full variable domain, in which reference TRBV5-1 and TRBJ2-6 provide the parts outside the CDR3, is KAGVTQTPRYLIKTRGQQVTLSCSPISGHRSVSWYQQTPGQGLQFLFEYFSETQRNKGNFPGRFSGRQFSNSRSEMNVSTLELGDSALYLCASSLSLSGANVLTFGAGSRLTVL.